These T cell receptor beta chains were read from a single sample in a study of monozygotic twins with inflammatory bowel disease. TCRdb derives one entry per CDR3 protein from the 5' RACE reads, leaving out DNA. The sample has about 210,000 distinct CDR3 sequences, and its top ten clones hold around 1.5%. Sequences were obtained from blood. These receptors were taken from a human donor with ulcerative colitis or Crohn's disease, or a healthy co-twin of an affected twin (not recorded which). CDR3s include the opening cysteine and the closing phenylalanine or tryptophan.

V	J	CDR3
TRBV20-1	TRBJ1-5	CSARPSGGQGQPQHF
TRBV24-1	TRBJ2-1	CATSSGTSSSYNEQFF
TRBV6-2/TRBV6-3	TRBJ2-2	CASRTPGQTNTGELFF
TRBV18	TRBJ1-1	CASSPTAQGLNTEAFF
TRBV6-1	TRBJ1-6	CATRQGGVSPLHF
TRBV7-7	TRBJ2-3	CASSPGGYTQYF
TRBV3-1	TRBJ1-1	CASSQLGNTEAFF
TRBV20-1	TRBJ1-2	CSARDMRVRGYGYTF
TRBV11-2	TRBJ2-2	CASSLLGPSQGPYTGELFF
TRBV6-5	TRBJ1-2	CASSYSNPTQYGYTF
TRBV7-8	TRBJ1-1	CASSLDRLNTEAFF
TRBV7-2	TRBJ1-3	CASSLGAQFSGNTIYF
TRBV7-9	TRBJ2-3	CASSPRGGTTDTQYF
TRBV5-6	TRBJ2-5	CASSLGTSQETQYF
TRBV4-2	TRBJ2-3	CASSQLVASGGAHSTDTQYF
TRBV5-1	TRBJ1-3	CASSSGAGGNTIYF
TRBV20-1	TRBJ2-5	CSAGRLAGGQETQYF
TRBV20-1	TRBJ2-7	CSAGRAGIYEQYF
TRBV27	TRBJ1-2	CASSSPRQGGNYGYTF
TRBV7-2	TRBJ2-3	CASSLGLGTTTDTQYF
TRBV19	TRBJ1-5	CASNTPGQGGGNQPQHF
TRBV6-1	TRBJ2-2	CASMGFNTGELFF
TRBV5-6	TRBJ1-1	CASSRGRGMNTEAFF
TRBV5-1	TRBJ1-5	CASRIAEDSPQHF
TRBV29-1	TRBJ2-7	CSVGGQGSTYEQYF
TRBV5-1	TRBJ2-4	CASSLTGQGRGNIQYF
TRBV29-1	TRBJ1-1	CSVGWGTANTEAFF
TRBV20-1	TRBJ2-2	CSATRDRAGELFF
TRBV7-8	TRBJ2-5	CASGLSWGGQETQYF
TRBV7-2	TRBJ2-1	CASSLGGPQFF
TRBV10-3	TRBJ2-7	CAISESIQGNGNEQYF
TRBV5-1	TRBJ2-3	CASSPLAGGSTDTQYF
TRBV7-9	TRBJ2-1	CASSFIPDNEQFF
TRBV20-1	TRBJ1-1	CSASETENTEAFF
TRBV12-3/TRBV12-4	TRBJ2-5	CASGGSETQYF
TRBV21-1	TRBJ2-5	CASSRSWSLYQETQYF
TRBV5-1	TRBJ2-7	CASSEGHEQYF
TRBV20-1	TRBJ2-1	CSASLDFNEQFF
TRBV20-1	TRBJ2-5	CSARDPRRETQYF
TRBV4-2	TRBJ2-3	CASSQDVGFWAALNYTDTQYF
TRBV9	TRBJ1-1	CASSVEEGKREAFF
TRBV5-1	TRBJ2-2	CASSLVVETGELFF
TRBV7-2	TRBJ2-3	CASSLDSGSTDTQYF
TRBV7-9	TRBJ1-5	CASSSGSNNQPQHF
TRBV13	TRBJ2-7	CASSFRDRSSYEQYF
TRBV10-3	TRBJ1-2	CAISESRKPTHYGYTF
TRBV29-1	TRBJ2-5	CSVQAGTGGRETQYF
TRBV29-1	TRBJ1-2	CSVPGGTGFYGYTF
TRBV7-2	TRBJ1-5	CASSFGPVSNQPQHF
TRBV25-1	TRBJ2-5	CASSPRTQETQYF
TRBV5-5	TRBJ1-6	CASSLTQGLLSYNSPLHF